Listed below are T cell receptor beta chains from one sample, sequenced in a study of regulatory T cells in long-lasting Graves disease. TCRdb used MiXCR to reprocess the multiplex PCR reads, holding one entry per CDR3 protein. The sample has 450,000 or so distinct CDR3 sequences; more than 20% are singletons. The sample here was peripheral blood mononuclear cells (PBMCs), taken when the disease was refractory, from a patient treated with antithyroid drugs. The receptors stem from a female donor with Graves disease. Both conserved end residues are part of each CDR3. D genes are given only for firm matches. Clone size, where shown, is once, few, many, or a class for clones that have expanded.

CASSYGSGLGGTQYF	TGCGCCAGCAGTTACGGTTCAGGGTTGGGCGGGACCCAGTACTTC	15	.	.	TRBV6-5	TRBJ2-5
CSGRAEVYEQFF	TGCAGCGGGAGGGCCGAGGTTTATGAGCAGTTCTTC	12	few	.	TRBV29-1	TRBJ2-1
CASSLDPPVAGSGNTIYF	TGTGCCAGCAGCTTGGATCCCCCCGTTGCAGGATCTGGAAACACCATATATTTT	18	.	.	TRBV7-2	TRBJ1-3
CASSLSSYNEQFF	TGTGCCAGCAGTTTAAGCTCCTACAATGAGCAGTTCTTC	13	few	.	TRBV27	TRBJ2-1
CASSLAGAGEQYF	TGTGCCAGCAGCTTAGCAGGGGCGGGCGAGCAGTACTTC	13	many	.	TRBV12-3/TRBV12-4	TRBJ2-7
CASSERGMNTEAFF	TGTGCCAGCAGTGAGAGGGGCATGAACACTGAAGCTTTCTTT	14	few	.	TRBV27	TRBJ1-1
CASSTGAGELFF	TGCGCCAGCAGTACGGGGGCCGGGGAGCTGTTTTTT	12	many	.	TRBV13	TRBJ2-2
CASSLGGAGFGETQYF	TGTGCCAGCAGCTTAGGAGGTGCAGGCTTCGGTGAGACCCAGTACTTC	16	few	.	TRBV7-2	TRBJ2-5
CASTIDRAGANYGYTF	TGTGCCAGCACCATCGATCGAGCAGGAGCTAACTATGGCTACACCTTC	16	.	.	TRBV7-9	TRBJ1-2
CASSLLEGSEQYF	TGTGCCAGCAGCCTGCTGGAGGGGTCCGAGCAGTACTTC	13	many	.	TRBV7-2	TRBJ2-7
CASSPGRMGGYTF	TGTGCCAGCAGTCCTGGACGGATGGGAGGCTACACCTTC	13	.	.	TRBV12-3/TRBV12-4	TRBJ1-2
CASSLSWVGKGHSPLHF	TGTGCCAGCAGTTTATCGTGGGTTGGTAAAGGTCATTCACCCCTCCACTTT	17	many	.	TRBV27	TRBJ1-6
CSDKAPGNSPLHF	TGCAGTGACAAAGCCCCTGGTAATTCACCCCTCCACTTT	13	few	.	TRBV20-1	TRBJ1-6
CASSLRGGLIDEQYF	TGTGCCAGCAGCTTACGGGGAGGGTTAATCGACGAGCAGTACTTC	15	few	TRBD2	TRBV27	TRBJ2-7
CASSDTGFSYEQYF	TGTGCCAGCAGTGATACGGGATTCTCCTACGAGCAGTACTTC	14	few	.	TRBV6-1	TRBJ2-7
CASSQISGSEDTQYF	TGTGCCAGCAGCCAGATTAGCGGGAGTGAAGATACGCAGTATTTT	15	few	TRBD2	TRBV4-2	TRBJ2-3
CASSLMGGRMNTEAFF	TGTGCCAGCAGCTTAATGGGGGGGCGCATGAACACTGAAGCTTTCTTT	16	many	.	TRBV11-1	TRBJ1-1
CASRLGTVYYEQYF	TGTGCCAGCAGGCTTGGGACAGTTTACTACGAGCAGTACTTC	14	many	TRBD1	TRBV12-3/TRBV12-4	TRBJ2-7
CASSFMGGGGDEQFF	TGTGCCAGCAGCTTCATGGGAGGGGGCGGGGATGAGCAGTTCTTC	15	.	.	TRBV7-9	TRBJ2-1
CASSGSSYNEQFF	TGTGCCAGCAGTGGCAGCTCCTACAATGAGCAGTTCTTC	13	many	.	TRBV25-1	TRBJ2-1
CASSLGRTPSYEQYF	TGTGCCAGCAGTTTAGGAAGGACACCTTCCTACGAGCAGTACTTC	15	many	.	TRBV12-3/TRBV12-4	TRBJ2-7
CASRLTGGSAHEQYF	TGTGCCAGCAGACTCACGGGAGGGTCAGCACACGAGCAGTACTTC	15	.	TRBD2	TRBV6-1	TRBJ2-7
CASSSTSGSGDKNIQYF	TGTGCCAGCAGTTCCACTAGCGGGAGTGGGGACAAAAACATTCAGTACTTC	17	many	TRBD2	TRBV6-2/TRBV6-3	TRBJ2-4
CASSLRFEKLFF	TGTGCCAGCAGTCTGCGATTCGAAAAACTGTTTTTT	12	many	.	TRBV12-3/TRBV12-4	TRBJ1-4
CASRRYGGYEQYF	TGTGCCAGCAGAAGGTACGGGGGATACGAGCAGTACTTC	13	many	.	TRBV6-1	TRBJ2-7
CASSLVARGQETQYF	TGCGCCAGCAGCTTGGTTGCTCGAGGGCAAGAGACCCAGTACTTC	15	.	.	TRBV5-1	TRBJ2-5
CASSEFNEQYF	TGTGCCAGCAGTGAATTCAACGAGCAGTACTTC	11	few	.	TRBV25-1	TRBJ2-7
CASSYYGGLAGGDTDTQYF	TGTGCCAGCAGTTACTACGGGGGGCTAGCGGGAGGTGACACAGATACGCAGTATTTT	19	few	TRBD2	TRBV6-2/TRBV6-3	TRBJ2-3
CASNERAQNEKLFF	TGTGCCAGCAACGAGAGAGCTCAAAATGAAAAACTGTTTTTT	14	many	.	TRBV6-1	TRBJ1-4
CASIKGQGSSYEQYF	TGCGCCAGCATCAAGGGACAGGGATCCTCCTACGAGCAGTACTTC	15	few	TRBD1	TRBV5-1	TRBJ2-7
CASSSGTSVERYF	TGTGCCAGCAGTTCCGGGACTAGCGTCGAAAGGTACTTC	13	.	TRBD2	TRBV12-3/TRBV12-4	TRBJ2-5
CASSQDWAEETQYF	TGTGCCAGCAGCCAAGATTGGGCAGAAGAGACCCAGTACTTC	14	many	.	TRBV3-1	TRBJ2-5
CSASSRVEYEQYF	TGCAGTGCTAGCTCGCGTGTTGAATACGAGCAGTACTTC	13	.	.	TRBV20-1	TRBJ2-7
CASSFGPDIQYF	TGTGCCAGCAGCTTCGGTCCCGACATTCAGTACTTC	12	few	.	TRBV5-6	TRBJ2-4
CASSDKSYEQYF	TGTGCCAGTAGTGACAAGAGCTACGAGCAGTACTTC	12	.	.	TRBV19	TRBJ2-7
CSTSPTRGPYEQYF	TGCAGTACTAGCCCCACGAGAGGTCCCTACGAGCAGTACTTC	14	many	.	TRBV20-1	TRBJ2-7
CASSSPVLREGNTGELFF	TGTGCCAGCAGTTCTCCGGTGTTGCGGGAGGGGAACACCGGGGAGCTGTTTTTT	18	many	TRBD2	TRBV27	TRBJ2-2
CASSLPGGKTEAFF	TGTGCCAGCAGCTTACCAGGGGGGAAGACTGAAGCTTTCTTT	14	.	TRBD1	TRBV5-4	TRBJ1-1
CASSSGQGLYEQYF	TGTGCCAGCAGCTCCGGACAGGGTCTGTACGAGCAGTACTTC	14	many	TRBD1	TRBV9	TRBJ2-7
CANARGPEAFF	TGTGCCAACGCAAGGGGCCCTGAAGCTTTCTTT	11	many	.	TRBV2	TRBJ1-1
CAWSRAGAETQYF	TGTGCCTGGAGCAGGGCGGGGGCGGAGACCCAGTACTTC	13	many	.	TRBV30	TRBJ2-5
CASSYGRDSNQPQHF	TGTGCCAGCAGTTACGGCAGGGATAGCAATCAGCCCCAGCATTTT	15	few	.	TRBV6-2/TRBV6-3	TRBJ1-5
CATSGQGGQPQHF	TGTGCCACATCGGGACAGGGAGGCCAGCCCCAGCATTTT	13	few	TRBD1	TRBV19	TRBJ1-5
CASSLAGSGGLKTQYF	TGTGCCAGCAGCTTGGCCGGGTCAGGGGGTCTGAAGACCCAGTACTTC	16	few	TRBD1	TRBV5-8	TRBJ2-5
CASSHRGGDYGYTF	TGTGCCAGCAGTCACAGGGGGGGTGACTATGGCTACACCTTC	14	many	TRBD1	TRBV2	TRBJ1-2
CASSQLTSNTGAFF	TGTGCCAGCAGCCAATTGACCTCGAACACTGGAGCTTTCTTT	14	.	.	TRBV11-2	TRBJ1-1